Each of the 22 T cell receptor beta chains below was sequenced from the same sample in a study. In TCRdb, the 5' RACE reads were re-called with MiXCR into one record per CDR3 protein. This table has tens of thousands of distinct CDR3 sequences, more than 20% appearing once. Tregs were sorted as CD4+CD25+CD127-/low cells. The sample comprised tumor-infiltrating Tregs sorted from the breast tumor. The source of these receptors is a female donor with breast cancer.

The chain has TRBV7-3 and TRBJ2-7; 7 bases line up with TRBD2. This CDR3 is 15 amino acids long. V shed 1 base and J 0 bases; nucleotides not matched to a gene: 3. The V gene's germline CDR1 is SGHTA and CDR2 FQGTGA. The CDR3 loop reads CASSLRGGSSYEQYF. The CDR3 DNA sequence: TGTGCCAGCAGCTTAAGGGGCGGGAGCTCCTACGAGCAGTACTTC.

This clonotype has ten or more counts. This chain uses TRBV6-1 with TRBJ2-1; 8 nucleotides line up with TRBD1. CDR3 length equals 17 residues. Germline assignment: CDR1 MNHNS and CDR2 SASEGT. V was clipped by 6 bases and J by 6 bases; unmatched bases: 16. The CDR3 bases are TGTGCCAGCAGCGCCACGACCGGGACAGGAACCTCCAATGAGCAGTTCTTC. Protein product: CASSATTGTGTSNEQFF.

The chain employs TRBV6-1 and TRBJ1-2, with 11 bases identical to TRBD1. The CDR3 totals 17 residues. Losses at the gene ends were 4 bases for V and 4 bases for J; bases not matched to a gene: 11. Germline lookup yields CDR1 MNHNS and CDR2 SASEGT. The CDR3, as DNA: TGTGCCAGCAGTGTAAACTGGGACAGGGGGTTTGGCTATGGCTACACCTTC. Translated, it gives CASSVNWDRGFGYGYTF.

This sequence joins TRBV2 and TRBJ2-1, with 11 bases aligning to TRBD2. The CDR3 spans 15 residues. Trimming at V came to 5 bases and at J to 6 bases, leaving 6 bases not matched to a gene. Germline V gives CDR1 SNHLY, CDR2 FYNNEI. CDR3: CASSRGLAVFNEQFF. The CDR3 bases are TGTGCCAGCAGTAGGGGACTAGCGGTTTTCAATGAGCAGTTCTTC.

The CDR3: CASSLTGRYGYTF. Here the CDR3 DNA reads TGTGCCAGCAGTCTGACAGGCCGCTATGGCTACACCTTC. V gene TRBV28 combines with J gene TRBJ1-2; tentative D call: TRBD1 (6 bases). The germline V gene encodes CDR1 MDHEN and CDR2 SYDVKM. The CDR3 totals 13 residues. The V gene lost 5 bases and the J gene lost 4 bases, with 11 bases spanning the gap.

This clonotype came up many times. J is TRBJ1-5 and V is TRBV18; 7 bases align to TRBD1. This CDR3 is 14 amino acids long. CDR1 is KGHSH and CDR2 is LQKENI in the germline V gene. Trimming removed 2 bases from V and 7 bases from J; junction bases left unmatched: 5. For the CDR3, the DNA is TGTGCCAGCTCACCAGGGGAGGGGGCACAGCCCCAGCATTTT. This translates into CASSPGEGAQPQHF.

Comment on this clonotype: The junction shows a germline mismatch at one end, possibly a read error. This chain connects TRBV27 to TRBJ1-1; D is ambiguous. CDR3 length: 13 amino acids. Germline V gives CDR1 MNHEY, CDR2 SMNVEV (reference sequence). Here the CDR3 DNA reads TGTGCCAGCAGTTTCGGCACGAACGCTGAAGCTTTCTTT. It yields the protein CASSFGTNAEAFF.

This clonotype was seen a few times. The chain links TRBV7-9 to TRBJ1-2; D ambiguous. Between the trimmed V and J ends, which lost 5 bases and 2 bases, there was a span of 9 bases. Germline CDR1 reads SEHNR; CDR2 reads FQNEAQ (reference sequence). The length of the CDR3 is 13 residues. The DNA for the CDR3 is TGTGCCAGCAGCGAAACGCAGAACTATGGCTACACCTTC. It translates to CASSETQNYGYTF.

This clonotype was counted a single time. A read error may be the cause here, since a much bigger clone is one base away. The V call is TRBV20-1, the J call TRBJ1-2; 9 bases line up with TRBD1. CDR3 length: 14 amino acids. Germline assignment: CDR1 DFQATT and CDR2 SNEGSKA (reference sequence). In DNA, the CDR3 is TGCAGCTGCGGGGGACAGGGTAATTCCTATGGCTACACCTTC. It codes for CSCGGQGNSYGYTF.

Regarding this clonotype: This could be a read error, since a much larger clone is one nucleotide away. The chain links TRBV15 to TRBJ2-7, with 7 positions matching TRBD2. With V trimmed by 3 bases and J by 5 bases, 13 bases remained unmatched. The germline V gene encodes CDR1 LNHNV and CDR2 YYDKDF (reference sequence). CDR3 length: 16 amino acids. CDR3 amino acids: CATSRAGASGPDEQYF. DNA of the CDR3: TGTGCCACCAGCAGGGCCGGGGCTAGCGGACCAGACGAGCAGTACTTC.

V gene TRBV9 combines with J gene TRBJ1-4; the D gene is possibly TRBD1 (5 bases). The germline V gene has CDR1 SGDLS and CDR2 YYNGEE. The CDR3 runs to 14 residues. V dropped 2 bases and J dropped 5 bases, with 10 bases sitting between them. The CDR3 is CASSVGRINEKLFF. The CDR3 DNA reads as TGTGCCAGCAGCGTGGGACGGATCAATGAAAAACTGTTTTTT.

This rearrangement joins TRBV7-9 to TRBJ2-1, with TRBD2 identical over 10 bases. The CDR3 is 16 amino acids. Per germline, CDR1 SEHNR and CDR2 FQNEAQ (reference sequence). V was clipped by 0 bases and J by 3 bases; unmatched bases: 2. Here the CDR3 reads CASSLAGLACYNEQFF. CDR3 DNA: TGTGCCAGCAGCTTAGCGGGACTAGCGTGCTACAATGAGCAGTTCTTC.

The table lists this clonotype with many counts. The chain joins TRBV6-5 to TRBJ2-7, with D hard to call. Germline CDR1 and CDR2: MNHEY and SVGAGI. The CDR3 spans 16 residues. Trimming removed 2 bases from V and 4 bases from J, with 18 bases in between. The CDR3 reads CASSYGLARSTYEQYF. CDR3 DNA: TGTGCCAGCAGTTACGGGTTAGCAAGGAGTACGTACGAGCAGTACTTC.

Concerning this clonotype itself: Possible read error: a much larger clone is one base away. The J gene is TRBJ2-7, the V gene TRBV6-1; D is uncertain. The CDR3 sequence is 13 residues long. Germline lookup yields CDR1 MNHNS and CDR2 SASEGT. V was trimmed by 1 base and J by 3 bases, leaving 7 bases between them. Here the CDR3 DNA reads TGTGCCAGCAGTGAAGGAGGATACTACGAGCAGTACTTC. This encodes CASSEGGYYEQYF.

This clonotype was detected a few times. A single base separates this from a much larger clone, so it may be a read error. The chain combines TRBV7-9 with TRBJ1-1; D unresolved. Germline assignment: CDR1 SEHNR and CDR2 FQNEAQ (reference sequence). This CDR3 has 13 amino acids. CDR3 loop: CASSSGMNTKAFF. In DNA, the CDR3 is TGTGCCAGCAGCTCGGGGATGAACACTAAAGCTTTCTTT.

This clonotype was found many times. The rearrangement joins TRBV20-1 to TRBJ2-1; 7 bases are a match to TRBD2. V gave up 6 bases and J gave up 1 base; unmatched junction bases: 18. This CDR3 has 18 amino acids. Per germline, CDR1 DFQATT and CDR2 SNEGSKA (reference sequence). CDR3 nucleotide sequence: TGCAGTGCAACTCCCGGGACTACGCGATTATGGTCCTACAATGAGCAGTTCTTC. Protein product: CSATPGTTRLWSYNEQFF.

This clonotype occurred many times. The rearrangement uses TRBV4-1 and TRBJ1-2, with D perhaps matching TRBD1 (5 bases). The CDR3 spans 17 residues. Trimming removed 3 bases at V and 2 bases at J, with 19 bases between. From germline, CDR1 is MGHRA and CDR2 YSYEKL. CDR3 region: CASSQSSSGTVNYGYTF. The CDR3 nucleotides read TGCGCCAGCAGCCAGTCGAGCTCCGGGACGGTAAACTATGGCTACACCTTC.

This clonotype occurred many times. This chain's CDR3 is CATSREGTYEQYF. CDR3 nucleotides: TGTGCCACCAGCAGAGAGGGGACCTACGAGCAGTACTTC. The V call is TRBV15, the J call TRBJ2-7; no clear D. Trimming stripped 0 bases from V and 2 bases from J, with 5 bases between. The CDR3 is 13 amino acids. Per the germline V gene, CDR1 is LNHNV and CDR2 is YYDKDF (reference sequence).

With respect to this clonotype: This may be a read error, as it is one base from a much larger clone. The rearrangement links TRBV6-5 to TRBJ2-7; D is undetermined. The CDR3 totals 16 residues. V was trimmed by 0 bases and J by 2 bases, leaving 14 bases between them. In germline, CDR1 is MNHEY, CDR2 SVGAGI. The CDR3 loop reads CASSYSTAVRTYEQYF. CDR3 coding DNA: TGTGCCAGCAGTTACTCGACGGCAGTACGTACCTACGAGCAGTACTTC.

This chain's CDR3 is CASNHPGGSIDEQYF. In nucleotides, the CDR3 is TGTGCCAGTAATCACCCGGGGGGAAGTATCGACGAGCAGTACTTC. The chain links TRBV19 to TRBJ2-7, with TRBD2 matching over 7 bases. This CDR3 has 15 amino acids. Per germline, CDR1 LNHDA and CDR2 SQIVND (reference sequence). V was pared by 7 bases and J by 5 bases, with 14 bases of the junction left unmatched.

In regard to this clonotype: A single base separates this from a much larger clone, so it may be a read error. The genes are TRBV29-1 and TRBJ1-2; D is uncertain. CDR1 and CDR2 (germline): SQVTM, ANQGSEA. The CDR3 is made up of 12 amino acids. The ends were cut back, 1 base at V and 4 bases at J, with 7 bases in the middle. DNA for the CDR3: TGCAGCGTTGAAGTACCCAGCTATGGCTACACCTTC. Encoded protein: CSVEVPSYGYTF.

V and J are TRBV30 and TRBJ2-2; D ambiguous. The CDR3 extends over 14 amino acids. Deletions cut 3 bases from V and 1 base from J, with 9 bases between. Germline V CDR1 and CDR2: GTSNPN, SVGIG (reference sequence). CDR3 nucleotides: TGTGCCTGGAGCGTAAGGCGGAACACCGGGGAGCTGTTTTTT. Translated: CAWSVRRNTGELFF.